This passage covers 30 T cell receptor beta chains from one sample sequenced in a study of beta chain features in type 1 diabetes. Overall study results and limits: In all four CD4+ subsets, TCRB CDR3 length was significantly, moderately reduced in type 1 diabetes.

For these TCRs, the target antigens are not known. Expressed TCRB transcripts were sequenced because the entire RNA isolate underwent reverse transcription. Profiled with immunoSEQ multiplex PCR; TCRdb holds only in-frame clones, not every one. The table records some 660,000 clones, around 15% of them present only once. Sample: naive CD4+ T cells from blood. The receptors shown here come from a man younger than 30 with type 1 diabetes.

As DNA, the CDR3 is TGTGCCTGGACCAAATTCGGGGTTAATGAAAAACTGTTTTTT. Its translation is CAWTKFGVNEKLFF. The chain links TRBV30 to TRBJ1-4; D remains unclear. The length of the CDR3 is 14 residues. V lost 4 bases, J lost 4 bases, and 13 bases lay in between. Germline CDR1 GTSNPN, CDR2 SVGIG (reference sequence).

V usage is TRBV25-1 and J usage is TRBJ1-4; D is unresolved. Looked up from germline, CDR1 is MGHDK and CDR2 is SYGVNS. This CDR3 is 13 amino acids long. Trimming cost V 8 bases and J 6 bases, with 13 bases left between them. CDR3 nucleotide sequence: TGTGCCAGCCGTCAGACCGGGGATGAAAAACTGTTTTTT. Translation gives CASRQTGDEKLFF.

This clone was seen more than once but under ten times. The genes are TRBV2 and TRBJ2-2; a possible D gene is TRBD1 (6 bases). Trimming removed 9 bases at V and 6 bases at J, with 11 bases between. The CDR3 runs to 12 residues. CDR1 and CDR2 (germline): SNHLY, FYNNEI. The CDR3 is CASGQTPGELFF. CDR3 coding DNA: TGTGCCAGTGGACAGACCCCCGGGGAGCTGTTTTTT.

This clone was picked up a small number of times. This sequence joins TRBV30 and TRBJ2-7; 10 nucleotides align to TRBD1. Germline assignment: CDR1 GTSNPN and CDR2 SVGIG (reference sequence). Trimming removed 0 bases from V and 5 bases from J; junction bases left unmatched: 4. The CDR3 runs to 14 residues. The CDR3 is CAWSVDRGPNEQYF. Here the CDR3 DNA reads TGTGCCTGGAGTGTAGACAGGGGGCCGAACGAGCAGTACTTC.

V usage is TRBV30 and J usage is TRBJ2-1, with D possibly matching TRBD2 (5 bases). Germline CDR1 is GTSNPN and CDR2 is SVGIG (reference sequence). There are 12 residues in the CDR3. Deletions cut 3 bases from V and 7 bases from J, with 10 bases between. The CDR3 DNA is TGTGCCTGGAGGAGGGTCGGGAATGAGCAGTTCTTC. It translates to CAWRRVGNEQFF.

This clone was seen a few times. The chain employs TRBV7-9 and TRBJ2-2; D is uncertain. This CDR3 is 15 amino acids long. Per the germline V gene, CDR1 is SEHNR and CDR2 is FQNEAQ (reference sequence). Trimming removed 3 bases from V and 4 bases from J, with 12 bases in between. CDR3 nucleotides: TGTGCCAGCAGCTTCTCAGGATCGGGCACCGGGGAGCTGTTTTTT. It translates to CASSFSGSGTGELFF.

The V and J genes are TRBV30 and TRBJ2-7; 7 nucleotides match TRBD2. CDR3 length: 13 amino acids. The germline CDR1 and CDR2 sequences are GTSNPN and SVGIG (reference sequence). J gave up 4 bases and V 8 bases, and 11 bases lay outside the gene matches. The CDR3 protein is CAPPASGIYEQYF. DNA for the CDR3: TGTGCCCCCCCGGCAAGCGGGATATACGAGCAGTACTTC.

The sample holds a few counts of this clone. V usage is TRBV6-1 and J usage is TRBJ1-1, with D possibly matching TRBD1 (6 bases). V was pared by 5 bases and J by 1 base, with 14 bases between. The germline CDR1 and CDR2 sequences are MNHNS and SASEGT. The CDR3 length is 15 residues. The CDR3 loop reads CASSFAGTKNTEAFF. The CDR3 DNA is TGTGCCAGCAGTTTCGCCGGGACAAAGAACACTGAAGCTTTCTTT.

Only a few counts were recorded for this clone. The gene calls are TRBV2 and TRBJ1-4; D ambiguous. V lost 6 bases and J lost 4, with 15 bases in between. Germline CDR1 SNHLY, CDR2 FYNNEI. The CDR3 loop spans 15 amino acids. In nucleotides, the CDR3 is TGTGCCAGCAGGCTAGGGAACGGTCGTAATGAAAAACTGTTTTTT. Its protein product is CASRLGNGRNEKLFF. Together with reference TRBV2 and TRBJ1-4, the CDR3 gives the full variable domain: EPEVTQTPSHQVTQMGQEVILRCVPISNHLYFYWYRQILGQKVEFLVSFYNNEISEKSEIFDDQFSVERPDGSNFTLKIRSTKLEDSAMYFCASRLGNGRNEKLFFGSGTQLSVL.

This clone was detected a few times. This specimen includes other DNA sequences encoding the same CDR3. The CDR3 protein is CASSRTEETQYF. The CDR3, as DNA: TGCGCCAGCAGCCGGACAGAAGAGACCCAGTACTTC. The genes are TRBV5-1 and TRBJ2-5, with D tentatively TRBD1 (6 bases). V lost 4 bases and J lost 3, with 7 bases in between. This CDR3 has 12 amino acids. Germline assignment: CDR1 SGHRS and CDR2 YFSETQ. The complete variable domain, with remaining parts taken from reference TRBV5-1 and TRBJ2-5, reads KAGVTQTPRYLIKTRGQQVTLSCSPISGHRSVSWYQQTPGQGLQFLFEYFSETQRNKGNFPGRFSGRQFSNSRSEMNVSTLELGDSALYLCASSRTEETQYFGPGTRLLVL.

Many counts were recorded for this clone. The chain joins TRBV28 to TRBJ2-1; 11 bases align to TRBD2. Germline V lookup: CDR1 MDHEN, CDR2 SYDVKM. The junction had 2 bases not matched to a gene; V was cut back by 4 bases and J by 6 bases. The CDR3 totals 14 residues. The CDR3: CASSYGLAGNEQFF. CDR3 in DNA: TGTGCCAGCAGTTATGGACTAGCGGGCAATGAGCAGTTCTTC.

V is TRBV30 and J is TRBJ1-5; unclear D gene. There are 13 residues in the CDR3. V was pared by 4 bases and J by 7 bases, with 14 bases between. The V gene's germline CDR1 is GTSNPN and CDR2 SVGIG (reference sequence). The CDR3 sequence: CAWNIGRSQPQHF. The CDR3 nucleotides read TGTGCCTGGAATATAGGTCGGTCCCAGCCCCAGCATTTT. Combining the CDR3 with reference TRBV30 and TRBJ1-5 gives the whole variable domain SQTIHQWPATLVQPVGSPLSLECTVEGTSNPNLYWYRQAAGRGLQLLFYSVGIGQISSEVPQNLSASRPQDRQFILSSKKLLLSDSGFYLCAWNIGRSQPQHFGDGTRLSIL.

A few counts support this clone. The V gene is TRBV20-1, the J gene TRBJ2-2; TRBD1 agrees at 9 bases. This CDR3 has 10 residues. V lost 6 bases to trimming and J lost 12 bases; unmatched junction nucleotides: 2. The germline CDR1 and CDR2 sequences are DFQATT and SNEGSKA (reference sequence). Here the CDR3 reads CSAGTGKLFF. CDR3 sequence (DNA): TGCAGTGCCGGGACAGGGAAGCTGTTTTTT.

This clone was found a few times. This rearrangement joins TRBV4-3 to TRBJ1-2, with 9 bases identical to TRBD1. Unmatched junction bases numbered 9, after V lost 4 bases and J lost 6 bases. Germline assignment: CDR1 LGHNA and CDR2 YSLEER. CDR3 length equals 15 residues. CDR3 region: CASSPLGTGRNGYTF. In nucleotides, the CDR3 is TGCGCCAGCAGCCCACTAGGGACAGGGAGGAATGGCTACACCTTC.

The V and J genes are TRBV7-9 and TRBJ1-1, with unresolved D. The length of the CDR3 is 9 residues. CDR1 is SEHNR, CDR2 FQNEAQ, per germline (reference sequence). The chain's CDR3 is CVWDTEAFF. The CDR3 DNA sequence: TGTGTTTGGGACACTGAAGCTTTCTTT.

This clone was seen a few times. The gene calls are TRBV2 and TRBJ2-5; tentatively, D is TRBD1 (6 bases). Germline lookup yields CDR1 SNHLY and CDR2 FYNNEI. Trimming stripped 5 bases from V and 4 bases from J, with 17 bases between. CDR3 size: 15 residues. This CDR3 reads CASSYQLNRVETQYF. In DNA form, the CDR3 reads TGTGCCAGCAGTTACCAATTAAACAGGGTAGAGACCCAGTACTTC. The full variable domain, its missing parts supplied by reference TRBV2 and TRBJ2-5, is EPEVTQTPSHQVTQMGQEVILRCVPISNHLYFYWYRQILGQKVEFLVSFYNNEISEKSEIFDDQFSVERPDGSNFTLKIRSTKLEDSAMYFCASSYQLNRVETQYFGPGTRLLVL.

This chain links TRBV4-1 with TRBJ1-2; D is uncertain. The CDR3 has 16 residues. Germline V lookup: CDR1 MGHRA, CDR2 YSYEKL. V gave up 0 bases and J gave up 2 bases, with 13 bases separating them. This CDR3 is CASSQDMRRGNYGYTF. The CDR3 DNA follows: TGCGCCAGCAGCCAAGATATGAGGCGGGGAAACTATGGCTACACCTTC.

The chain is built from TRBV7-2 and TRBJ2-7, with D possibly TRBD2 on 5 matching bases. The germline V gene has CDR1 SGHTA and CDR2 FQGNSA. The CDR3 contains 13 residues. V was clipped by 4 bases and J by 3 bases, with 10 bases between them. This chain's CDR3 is CASSWWRSYEQYF. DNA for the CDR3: TGTGCCAGCAGCTGGTGGAGGAGCTACGAGCAGTACTTC.

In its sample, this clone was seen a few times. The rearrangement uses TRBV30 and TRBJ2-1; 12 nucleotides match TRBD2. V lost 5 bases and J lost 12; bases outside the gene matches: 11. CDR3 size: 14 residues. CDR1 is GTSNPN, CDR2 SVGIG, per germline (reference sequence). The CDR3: CAWGRLAGAGLQFF. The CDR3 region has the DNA TGTGCCTGGGGACGACTAGCGGGAGCGGGTTTGCAGTTCTTC.

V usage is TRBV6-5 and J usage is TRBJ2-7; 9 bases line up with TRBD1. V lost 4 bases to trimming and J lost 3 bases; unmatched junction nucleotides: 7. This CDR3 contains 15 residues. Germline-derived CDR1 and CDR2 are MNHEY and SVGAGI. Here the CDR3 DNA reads TGTGCCAGCAGTTCCGGGACAGGGCATCTCTACGAGCAGTACTTC. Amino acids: CASSSGTGHLYEQYF.

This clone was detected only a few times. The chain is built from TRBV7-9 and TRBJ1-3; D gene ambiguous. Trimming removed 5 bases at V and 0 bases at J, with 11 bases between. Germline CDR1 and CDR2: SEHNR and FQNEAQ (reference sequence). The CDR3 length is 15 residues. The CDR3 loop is CASSPFQISGNTIYF. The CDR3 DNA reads TGTGCCAGCAGCCCATTTCAAATCTCTGGAAACACCATATATTTT.

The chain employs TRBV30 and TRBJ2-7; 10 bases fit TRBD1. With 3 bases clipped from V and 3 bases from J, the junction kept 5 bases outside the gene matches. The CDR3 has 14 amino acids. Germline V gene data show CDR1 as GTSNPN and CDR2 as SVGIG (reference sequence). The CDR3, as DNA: TGTGCCTGGAGGGCCCGGGACAGGGGCTACGAGCAGTACTTC. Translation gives CAWRARDRGYEQYF.

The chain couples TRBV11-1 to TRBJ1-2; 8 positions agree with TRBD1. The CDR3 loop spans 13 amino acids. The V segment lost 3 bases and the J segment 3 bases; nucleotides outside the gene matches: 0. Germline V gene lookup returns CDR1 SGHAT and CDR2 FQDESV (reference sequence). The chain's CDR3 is CASSLTGDYGYTF. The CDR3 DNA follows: TGTGCCAGCAGCTTGACAGGGGACTATGGCTACACCTTC.

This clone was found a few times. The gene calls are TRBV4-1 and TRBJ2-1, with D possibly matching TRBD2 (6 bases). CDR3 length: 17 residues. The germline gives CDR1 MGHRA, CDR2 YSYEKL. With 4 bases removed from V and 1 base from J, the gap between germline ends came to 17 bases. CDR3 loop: CASSPPGRRISYNEQFF. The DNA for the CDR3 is TGCGCCAGCAGCCCGCCCGGGAGAAGAATTTCCTACAATGAGCAGTTCTTC.

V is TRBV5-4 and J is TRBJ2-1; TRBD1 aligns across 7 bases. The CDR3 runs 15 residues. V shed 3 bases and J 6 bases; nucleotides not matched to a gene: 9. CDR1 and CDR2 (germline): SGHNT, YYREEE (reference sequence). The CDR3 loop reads CASSYTGTERNEQFF. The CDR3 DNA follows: TGTGCCAGCAGCTACACCGGGACAGAACGCAATGAGCAGTTCTTC. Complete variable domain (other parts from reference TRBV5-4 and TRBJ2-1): ETGVTQSPTHLIKTRGQQVTLRCSSQSGHNTVSWYQQALGQGPQFIFQYYREEENGRGNFPPRFSGLQFPNYSSELNVNALELDDSALYLCASSYTGTERNEQFFGPGTRLTVL.

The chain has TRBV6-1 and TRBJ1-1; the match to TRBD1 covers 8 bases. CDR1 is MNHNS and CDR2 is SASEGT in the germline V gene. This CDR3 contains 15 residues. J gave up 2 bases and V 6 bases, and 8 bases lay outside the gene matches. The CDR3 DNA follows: TGTGCCAGCAGCGTACTGACAGGGGCCAACACTGAAGCTTTCTTT. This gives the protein CASSVLTGANTEAFF.

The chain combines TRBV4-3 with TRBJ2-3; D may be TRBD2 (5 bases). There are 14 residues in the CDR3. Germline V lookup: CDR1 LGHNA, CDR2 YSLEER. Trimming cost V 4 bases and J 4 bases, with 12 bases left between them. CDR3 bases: TGCGCCAGCAGCCCTAGCTGGAGGCCAGATACGCAGTATTTT. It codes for CASSPSWRPDTQYF.

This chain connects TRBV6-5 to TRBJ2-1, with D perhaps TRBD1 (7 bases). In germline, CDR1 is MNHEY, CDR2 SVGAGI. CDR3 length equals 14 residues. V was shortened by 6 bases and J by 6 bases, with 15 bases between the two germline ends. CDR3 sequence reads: CASRQEGQLNEQFF. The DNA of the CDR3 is TGTGCCAGCAGGCAGGAGGGACAGCTCAATGAGCAGTTCTTC.

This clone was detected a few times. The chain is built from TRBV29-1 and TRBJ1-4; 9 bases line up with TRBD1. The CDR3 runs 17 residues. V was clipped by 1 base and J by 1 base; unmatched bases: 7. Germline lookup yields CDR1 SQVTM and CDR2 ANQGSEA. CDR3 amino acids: CSVEGPGQGLTNEKLFF. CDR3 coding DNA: TGCAGCGTTGAAGGTCCGGGACAGGGACTAACTAATGAAAAACTGTTTTTT.

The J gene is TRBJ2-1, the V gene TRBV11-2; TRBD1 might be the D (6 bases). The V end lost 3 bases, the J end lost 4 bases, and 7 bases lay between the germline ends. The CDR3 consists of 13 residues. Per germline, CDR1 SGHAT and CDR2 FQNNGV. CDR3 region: CASSFGQYNEQFF. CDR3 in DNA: TGTGCCAGCAGCTTCGGACAGTACAATGAGCAGTTCTTC. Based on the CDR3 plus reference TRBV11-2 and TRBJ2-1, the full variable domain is EAGVAQSPRYKIIEKRQSVAFWCNPISGHATLYWYQQILGQGPKLLIQFQNNGVVDDSQLPKDRFSAERLKGVDSTLKIQPAKLEDSAVYLCASSFGQYNEQFFGPGTRLTVL.